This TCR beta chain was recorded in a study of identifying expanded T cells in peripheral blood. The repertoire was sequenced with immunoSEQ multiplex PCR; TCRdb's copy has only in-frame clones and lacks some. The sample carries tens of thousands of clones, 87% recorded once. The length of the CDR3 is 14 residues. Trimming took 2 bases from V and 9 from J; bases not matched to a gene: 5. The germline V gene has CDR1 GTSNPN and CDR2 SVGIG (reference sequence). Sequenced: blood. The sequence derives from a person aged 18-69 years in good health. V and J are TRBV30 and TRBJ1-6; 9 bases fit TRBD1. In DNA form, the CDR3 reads TGTGCCTGGAGTACGCCGGGACAGGGTTCACCCCTCCACTTT. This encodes CAWSTPGQGSPLHF.